The next 6 T cell receptor beta chains were all read from a single sample in a study of blood T cell repertoires in COVID-19. Repertoires were generated with immunoSEQ multiplex PCR, while TCRdb's copy carries only in-frame clones and drops some. In the table there are roughly 380,000 clones, more than 70% of which are singletons. Sequenced sample: PBMCs or T cells enriched from blood (not recorded which). The receptors originated from a woman in her twenties or thirties who had been exposed to COVID-19.

This clone was found once. This chain links TRBV6-1 with TRBJ1-2; 8 bases line up with TRBD1. The CDR3 covers 15 residues. Germline CDR1 and CDR2: MNHNS and SASEGT. Losses at the gene ends were 3 bases for V and 0 bases for J; bases not matched to a gene: 3. CDR3 loop: CASSETGDSNYGYTF. For the CDR3, the DNA is TGTGCCAGCAGTGAGACAGGGGACTCTAACTATGGCTACACCTTC.

V usage is TRBV28 and J usage is TRBJ1-2, with D possibly being TRBD1 (5 bases). The CDR3 is 13 amino acids. Germline V lookup: CDR1 MDHEN, CDR2 SYDVKM. The V end was cut by 2 bases, the J end by 10 bases, with 14 bases between. The CDR3 loop reads CASSLGHSADYTF. The CDR3 DNA reads TGTGCCAGCAGTTTAGGACATTCTGCCGACTACACCTTC.

The chain recombines TRBV30 with TRBJ1-1, with TRBD1 as a possible D gene (5 bases). The CDR3 contains 15 residues. Looked up from germline, CDR1 is GTSNPN and CDR2 is SVGIG (reference sequence). The V end lost 0 bases, the J end lost 3 bases, and 14 bases lay between the germline ends. The CDR3, as DNA: TGTGCCTGGAGTGTACTGGGGGGGTGGGACACTGAAGCTTTCTTT. Its protein product is CAWSVLGGWDTEAFF.

This chain connects TRBV9 to TRBJ2-1; the D is unclear. This CDR3 contains 15 residues. Trimming removed 5 bases from V and 3 bases from J, with 15 bases in between. Germline CDR1 SGDLS, CDR2 YYNGEE. The CDR3 spells CASSSDWNHYNEQFF. The DNA of the CDR3 is TGTGCCAGCAGTTCAGACTGGAACCACTACAATGAGCAGTTCTTC.

This clone has only one observation. The chain carries TRBV6-5 and TRBJ2-3, with D possibly matching TRBD1 (5 bases). The CDR3 extends over 12 amino acids. V was shortened by 7 bases and J by 0 bases, with 5 bases between the two germline ends. Per germline, CDR1 MNHEY and CDR2 SVGAGI. The CDR3 DNA reads as TGTGCCAGCACAGGGAGCACAGATACGCAGTATTTT. Amino acids: CASTGSTDTQYF.

The gene calls are TRBV6-5 and TRBJ2-7, with 8 nucleotides matching TRBD1. Trimming removed 9 bases from V and 0 bases from J; junction bases left unmatched: 4. CDR1 and CDR2 (germline): MNHEY, SVGAGI. The CDR3 consists of 13 residues. DNA for the CDR3: TGTGCCAGTGGACAGGGAGCCTCCTACGAGCAGTACTTC. Amino acids: CASGQGASYEQYF.